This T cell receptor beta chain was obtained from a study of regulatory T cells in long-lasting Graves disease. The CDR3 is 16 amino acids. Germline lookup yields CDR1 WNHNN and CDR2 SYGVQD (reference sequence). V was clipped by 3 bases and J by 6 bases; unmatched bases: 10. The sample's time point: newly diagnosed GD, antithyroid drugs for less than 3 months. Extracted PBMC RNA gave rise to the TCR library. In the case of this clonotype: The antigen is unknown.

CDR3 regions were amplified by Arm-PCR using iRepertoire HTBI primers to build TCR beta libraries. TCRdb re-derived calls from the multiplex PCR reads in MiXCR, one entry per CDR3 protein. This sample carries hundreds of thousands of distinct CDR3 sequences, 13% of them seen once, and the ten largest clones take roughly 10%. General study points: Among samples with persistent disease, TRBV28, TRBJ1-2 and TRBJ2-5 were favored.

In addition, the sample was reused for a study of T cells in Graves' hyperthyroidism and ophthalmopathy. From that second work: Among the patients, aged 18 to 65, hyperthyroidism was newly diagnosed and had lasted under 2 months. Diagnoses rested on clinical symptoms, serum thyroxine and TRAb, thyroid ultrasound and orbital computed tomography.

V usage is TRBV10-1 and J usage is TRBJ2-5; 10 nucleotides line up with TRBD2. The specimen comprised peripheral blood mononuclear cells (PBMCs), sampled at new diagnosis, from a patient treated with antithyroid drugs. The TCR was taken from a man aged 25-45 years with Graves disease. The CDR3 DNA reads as TGCGCCAGCAGTGATTCAGCCCTAGCGGGAGTTCAGACCCAGTACTTC. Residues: CASSDSALAGVQTQYF.